This TCR beta chain was captured by sequencing in a study of technical replicates of blood from a few donors. CDR1 and CDR2 (germline): SNHLY, FYNNEI. V was clipped by 7 bases and J by 5 bases, with 14 bases between them. This CDR3 comprises 13 residues. Some clones are missing from TCRdb's copy, which holds only in-frame ones; the method was immunoSEQ multiplex PCR. Of 11,000 to 15,000 clones listed, more than 70% are singletons. The chain is built from TRBV2 and TRBJ1-1, with TRBD1 as a possible D gene (5 bases). The specimen sequenced was PBMCs. This receptor was taken from a human donor in good health. The CDR3 protein is CASKSTEVTEAFF. The DNA for the CDR3 is TGTGCCAGCAAGTCGACAGAGGTGACTGAAGCTTTCTTT. Complete variable domain (other parts from reference TRBV2 and TRBJ1-1): EPEVTQTPSHQVTQMGQEVILRCVPISNHLYFYWYRQILGQKVEFLVSFYNNEISEKSEIFDDQFSVERPDGSNFTLKIRSTKLEDSAMYFCASKSTEVTEAFFGQGTRLTVV.